Below are 23 T cell receptor beta chains sequenced from a single sample in a study of OX40 agonist ivuxolimab in advanced cancers. TCRdb keeps only in-frame clones here, not all; method: immunoSEQ multiplex PCR. The sample contains 55,000 to 90,000 clones, 85% to 90% of which appear only once. The sample consisted of CD4+ or CD8+ T cells sorted from blood, taken in a trial of the OX40 agonist ivuxolimab. The receptors were sampled from an adult with an advanced solid tumor such as melanoma, head and neck, liver or kidney cancer.

This rearrangement joins TRBV28 to TRBJ2-4, with 7 bases that match TRBD2. Trimming at V came to 4 bases and at J to 6 bases, leaving 6 bases not matched to a gene. The CDR3 length is 14 residues. Germline V CDR1 and CDR2: MDHEN, SYDVKM. The CDR3 here is CASSSRAGINIQYF. The CDR3 DNA follows: TGTGCCAGCAGTTCTAGAGCGGGAATAAACATTCAGTACTTC.

The V gene is TRBV6-6, the J gene TRBJ2-6; 8 bases are a match to TRBD1. The germline V gene has CDR1 MNHNY and CDR2 SVGAGI (reference sequence). V shed 10 bases and J 6 bases; nucleotides not matched to a gene: 11. The CDR3 is 15 residues long. The CDR3 DNA is TGTGCCACTGCGACAGGGGCCCTAGTGGCCAACGTCCTGACTTTC. Translated, it gives CATATGALVANVLTF.

This sequence joins TRBV6-4 and TRBJ2-1; D gene ambiguous. This CDR3 has 15 amino acids. V gave up 0 bases and J gave up 0 bases, with 6 bases separating them. Germline-derived CDR1 and CDR2 are MRHNA and SNTAGT. DNA of the CDR3: TGTGCCAGCAGTGACTCGATCGGCTCCTACAATGAGCAGTTCTTC. It is translated as CASSDSIGSYNEQFF.

This rearrangement joins TRBV28 to TRBJ1-5, with 7 bases fitting TRBD1. The V and J ends lost 4 bases and 1 base, in that order; junction bases with no gene match: 10. Germline assignment: CDR1 MDHEN and CDR2 SYDVKM. CDR3 length: 17 amino acids. The DNA of the CDR3 is TGTGCCAGCAGTTCCACTGGAGGGGGCGCGAGCAATCAGCCCCAGCATTTT. This sequence encodes CASSSTGGGASNQPQHF.

The rearrangement uses TRBV19 and TRBJ1-1; 8 nucleotides agree with TRBD1. Germline-derived CDR1 and CDR2 are LNHDA and SQIVND (reference sequence). Trimming took 5 bases from V and 1 from J; bases not matched to a gene: 9. The CDR3 runs 16 residues. The CDR3 nucleotides are TGTGCCAGTAGTCCGATGACAGGGGCCGCGAACACTGAAGCTTTCTTT. It is translated as CASSPMTGAANTEAFF.

This rearrangement joins TRBV11-2 to TRBJ2-4, with a weak D call TRBD1 (6 bases). Germline CDR1 SGHAT, CDR2 FQNNGV. This CDR3 spans 17 amino acids. The ends were cut back, 2 bases at V and 0 bases at J, with 14 bases in the middle. CDR3 bases: TGTGCCAGCAGCTTATCCTGGGACACCCAAGCCAAAAACATTCAGTACTTC. Amino acids: CASSLSWDTQAKNIQYF.

This clone was observed once. The chain employs TRBV4-2 and TRBJ1-2, with 9 nucleotides matching TRBD1. The CDR3 is 15 residues long. Per the germline V gene, CDR1 is LGHNA and CDR2 is YNFKEQ. Losses at the gene ends were 6 bases for V and 6 bases for J; bases not matched to a gene: 11. The CDR3 here is CASRLSPGQGDGYTF. The DNA of the CDR3 is TGTGCCAGCAGACTTAGTCCGGGACAGGGTGATGGCTACACCTTC.

The chain carries TRBV5-1 and TRBJ2-3, with 7 bases identical to TRBD2. Trimming took 0 bases from V and 0 from J; bases not matched to a gene: 4. CDR1 SGHRS and CDR2 YFSETQ come from the germline V gene. There are 16 residues in the CDR3. The CDR3 spells CASSLGLAVSTDTQYF. CDR3 bases: TGCGCCAGCAGCTTGGGACTAGCAGTAAGCACAGATACGCAGTATTTT.

The chain recombines TRBV6-5 with TRBJ2-3; D is undetermined. Germline V gives CDR1 MNHEY, CDR2 SVGAGI. V shed 8 bases and J shed 0 bases, with 9 bases lying between them. This CDR3 region has 13 residues. The CDR3 DNA follows: TGTGCCAGCGCCACACCTAGCACAGATACGCAGTATTTT. It specifies CASATPSTDTQYF.

The V call is TRBV18, the J call TRBJ1-1, with 9 nucleotides matching TRBD1. The germline CDR1 and CDR2 sequences are KGHSH and LQKENI. The CDR3 has 17 amino acids. Unmatched junction bases numbered 15, after V lost 4 bases and J lost 6 bases. CDR3 sequence (DNA): TGTGCCAGCTCACAACTGGGACAGGGTGAGGGGTACGCTGAAGCTTTCTTT. This sequence encodes CASSQLGQGEGYAEAFF.

The rearrangement joins TRBV2 to TRBJ2-3; possible D gene TRBD2, 5 bases. Germline CDR1 reads SNHLY; CDR2 reads FYNNEI. V lost 6 bases and J lost 4, with 17 bases in between. This CDR3 spans 15 amino acids. The CDR3 region has the DNA TGTGCCAGCAGGGACCGGGCGGGTCGGCCAGATACGCAGTATTTT. Translated: CASRDRAGRPDTQYF.

This clone was detected a few times. This chain joins TRBV14 and TRBJ1-1, with D uncertain. This CDR3 has 13 amino acids. Looked up from germline, CDR1 is SGHDN and CDR2 is FVKESK. V was trimmed by 0 bases and J by 1 base, leaving 3 bases between them. The CDR3 nucleotides read TGTGCCAGCAGCCAAGACCAGAACACTGAAGCTTTCTTT. Its translation: CASSQDQNTEAFF.

The chain has TRBV29-1 and TRBJ2-7; TRBD1 matches 10 bases. The CDR3 is 14 residues long. Looked up from germline, CDR1 is SQVTM and CDR2 is ANQGSEA. Trimming took 2 bases from V and 2 from J; bases not matched to a gene: 3. For the CDR3, the DNA is TGCAGCGTTGAATTGGGACAGGGGCCCTACGAGCAGTACTTC. Encoded protein: CSVELGQGPYEQYF.

The genes are TRBV6-1 and TRBJ2-7; D ambiguous. CDR3 length: 15 residues. V lost 0 bases to trimming and J lost 6 bases, with 15 bases between them. Germline CDR1 and CDR2: MNHNS and SASEGT. As DNA, the CDR3 is TGTGCCAGCAGTGAAGCGCTTGGGATTCCCGCCGAGCAGTACTTC. Translation gives CASSEALGIPAEQYF.

The V and J genes are TRBV18 and TRBJ2-7; D unclear. The germline V gene has CDR1 KGHSH and CDR2 LQKENI. CDR3 length: 15 residues. V lost 2 bases and J 3 bases, leaving 14 bases between the germline ends. This CDR3 reads CASSPGSETNYEQYF. As DNA, the CDR3 is TGTGCCAGCTCACCAGGCAGCGAAACTAACTACGAGCAGTACTTC. Using reference TRBV18 and TRBJ2-7 for the parts outside the CDR3, the full variable domain is NAGVMQNPRHLVRRRGQEARLRCSPMKGHSHVYWYRQLPEEGLKFMVYLQKENIIDESGMPKERFSAEFPKEGPSILRIQQVVRGDSAAYFCASSPGSETNYEQYFGPGTRLTVT.

The rearrangement links TRBV11-2 to TRBJ1-5; tentatively, D is TRBD1 (6 bases). The CDR3 loop spans 13 amino acids. Germline lookup yields CDR1 SGHAT and CDR2 FQNNGV. Trimming pared 3 bases from V and 4 bases from J, leaving 7 bases between. CDR3 amino acids: CASSLDRNQPQHF. The CDR3 region has the DNA TGTGCCAGCAGCTTGGACAGAAATCAGCCCCAGCATTTT.

This chain connects TRBV7-2 to TRBJ1-2; no firm D call. From germline, CDR1 is SGHTA and CDR2 FQGNSA. V was trimmed by 1 base and J by 8 bases, leaving 8 bases between them. CDR3 length: 12 amino acids. Written as DNA, the CDR3 is TGTGCCAGCAGCTTAGTTCTCCTAGGCTACACCTTC. The encoded protein is CASSLVLLGYTF. The full variable domain, completed using reference TRBV7-2 and TRBJ1-2, is GAGVSQSPSNKVTEKGKDVELRCDPISGHTALYWYRQSLGQGLEFLIYFQGNSAPDKSGLPSDRFSAERTGGSVSTLTIQRTQQEDSAVYLCASSLVLLGYTFGSGTRLTVV.

The chain employs TRBV29-1 and TRBJ1-2, with 7 bases aligning to TRBD1. The CDR3 length is 13 residues. Germline V gene data show CDR1 as SQVTM and CDR2 as ANQGSEA. Germline trimming cut 2 bases from V and 7 bases from J; bases unmatched to any gene: 7. In nucleotides, the CDR3 is TGCAGCGTTGAACGGCAGGGGGACGGTGGCTACACCTTC. Encoded protein: CSVERQGDGGYTF. Complete variable domain (other parts from reference TRBV29-1 and TRBJ1-2): SAVISQKPSRDICQRGTSLTIQCQVDSQVTMMFWYRQQPGQSLTLIATANQGSEATYESGFVIDKFPISRPNLTFSTLTVSNMSPEDSSIYLCSVERQGDGGYTFGSGTRLTVV.

The CDR3 is CATQVQPTSYNEQFF. Written as DNA, the CDR3 is TGCGCCACCCAGGTTCAGCCTACCTCCTACAATGAGCAGTTCTTC. The rearrangement joins TRBV5-1 to TRBJ2-1; D is undetermined. V gave up 9 bases and J gave up 0 bases, with 16 bases separating them. Germline-derived CDR1 and CDR2 are SGHRS and YFSETQ. This CDR3 is built from 15 residues.

The chain carries TRBV6-5 and TRBJ1-4; D not certain. V was cut by 7 bases and J by 8 bases, with 8 bases left in between. This CDR3 is 11 amino acids long. The germline V gene has CDR1 MNHEY and CDR2 SVGAGI. The CDR3 spells CASTKQEKLFF. CDR3 DNA sequence: TGTGCCAGCACCAAACAGGAAAAACTGTTTTTT.

The chain combines TRBV10-3 with TRBJ2-3; D perhaps matches TRBD1 (5 bases). V shed 4 bases and J shed 5 bases, with 10 bases lying between them. The CDR3 covers 13 residues. In germline, CDR1 is ENHRY, CDR2 SYGVKD. This CDR3 reads CAISVDTRDTQYF. The CDR3 nucleotides are TGTGCCATCAGTGTGGACACAAGAGATACGCAGTATTTT.

This clone showed up just once. The V gene is TRBV9, the J gene TRBJ2-3; weak D call: TRBD1 (6 bases). There are 16 residues in the CDR3. Germline CDR1 SGDLS, CDR2 YYNGEE. V lost 5 bases and J lost 5, with 21 bases in between. The CDR3 DNA reads TGTGCCAGCAGTAAAACGACAGGACAGTGGGGAGATACGCAGTATTTT. This codes for CASSKTTGQWGDTQYF.

This clone was seen a few times. The V and J genes are TRBV20-1 and TRBJ1-2; D is ambiguous. V lost 3 bases and J 5 bases, leaving 7 bases between the germline ends. The CDR3 extends over 11 amino acids. Germline values: CDR1 DFQATT, CDR2 SNEGSKA (reference sequence). The DNA for the CDR3 is TGCAGTGCTAGTAGTGGGTATGGCTACACCTTC. Its protein product is CSASSGYGYTF.